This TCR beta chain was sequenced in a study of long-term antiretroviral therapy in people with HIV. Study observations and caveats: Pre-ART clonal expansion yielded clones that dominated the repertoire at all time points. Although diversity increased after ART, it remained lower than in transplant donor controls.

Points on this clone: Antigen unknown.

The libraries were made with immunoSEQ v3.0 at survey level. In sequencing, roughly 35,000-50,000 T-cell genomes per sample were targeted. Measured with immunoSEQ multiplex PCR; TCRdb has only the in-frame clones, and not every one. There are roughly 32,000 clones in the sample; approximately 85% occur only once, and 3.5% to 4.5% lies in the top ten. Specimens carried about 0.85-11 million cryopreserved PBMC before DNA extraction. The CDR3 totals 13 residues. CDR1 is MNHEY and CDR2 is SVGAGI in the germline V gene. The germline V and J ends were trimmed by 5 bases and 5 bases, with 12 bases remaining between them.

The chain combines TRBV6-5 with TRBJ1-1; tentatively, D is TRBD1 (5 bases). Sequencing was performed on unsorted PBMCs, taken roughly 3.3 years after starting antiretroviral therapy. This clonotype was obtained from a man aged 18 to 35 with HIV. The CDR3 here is CASSPEGRTEAFF. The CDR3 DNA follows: TGTGCCAGCAGTCCCGAGGGGAGGACTGAAGCTTTCTTT.